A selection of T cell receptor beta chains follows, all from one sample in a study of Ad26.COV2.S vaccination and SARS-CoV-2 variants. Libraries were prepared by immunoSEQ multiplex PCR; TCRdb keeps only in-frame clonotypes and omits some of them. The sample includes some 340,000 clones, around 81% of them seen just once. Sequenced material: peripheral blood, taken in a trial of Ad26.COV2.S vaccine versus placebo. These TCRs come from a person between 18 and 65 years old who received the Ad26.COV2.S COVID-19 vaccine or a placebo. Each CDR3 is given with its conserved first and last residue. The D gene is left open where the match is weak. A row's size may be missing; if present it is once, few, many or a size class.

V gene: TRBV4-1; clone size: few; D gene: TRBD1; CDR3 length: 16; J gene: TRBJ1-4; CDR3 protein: CASSQRGDRDGEKLFF; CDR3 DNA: TGCGCCAGCAGCCAGCGCGGTGACAGGGATGGTGAAAAACTGTTTTTT
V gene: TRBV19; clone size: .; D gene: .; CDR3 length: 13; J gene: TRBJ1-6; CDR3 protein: CASSIGGGSPLHF; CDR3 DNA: TGTGCCAGTAGTATAGGGGGAGGATCACCCCTCCACTTT
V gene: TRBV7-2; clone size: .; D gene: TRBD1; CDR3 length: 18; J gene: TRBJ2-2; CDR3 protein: CASSLAGTTGGSTGELFF; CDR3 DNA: TGTGCCAGCAGCTTAGCAGGAACAACAGGGGGTAGTACCGGGGAGCTGTTTTTT
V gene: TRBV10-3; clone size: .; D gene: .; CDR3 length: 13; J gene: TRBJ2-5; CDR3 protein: CAISESLQETQYF; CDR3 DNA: TGTGCCATCAGTGAGTCCCTCCAAGAGACCCAGTACTTC
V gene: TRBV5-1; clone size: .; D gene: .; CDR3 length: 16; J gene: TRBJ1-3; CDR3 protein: CASSLETAYSGNTIYF; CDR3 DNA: TGCGCCAGCAGCTTGGAGACAGCCTACTCTGGAAACACCATATATTTT
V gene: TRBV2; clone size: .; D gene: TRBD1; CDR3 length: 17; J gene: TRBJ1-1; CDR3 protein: CASSEERRDRGYTEAFF; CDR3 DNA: TGTGCCAGCAGTGAAGAACGGCGGGACAGGGGTTACACTGAAGCTTTCTTT
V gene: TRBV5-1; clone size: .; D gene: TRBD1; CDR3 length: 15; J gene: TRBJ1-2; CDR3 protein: CASSPGQGMGYGYTF; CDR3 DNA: TGCGCCAGCAGCCCGGGACAGGGGATGGGCTATGGCTACACCTTC
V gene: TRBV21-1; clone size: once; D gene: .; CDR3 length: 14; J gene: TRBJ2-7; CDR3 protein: CASRGGALGYEQYF; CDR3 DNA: TGTGCCAGCAGGGGGGGGGCCCTAGGGTACGAGCAGTACTTC
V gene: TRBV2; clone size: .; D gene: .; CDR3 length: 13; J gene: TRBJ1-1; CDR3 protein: CASLPMNTPEAFF; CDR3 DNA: TGTGCCAGCCTGCCCATGAACACCCCTGAAGCTTTCTTT
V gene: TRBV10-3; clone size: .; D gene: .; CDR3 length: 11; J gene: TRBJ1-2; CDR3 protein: CAISEPNGYTF; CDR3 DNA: TGTGCCATCAGTGAACCGAATGGCTACACCTTC
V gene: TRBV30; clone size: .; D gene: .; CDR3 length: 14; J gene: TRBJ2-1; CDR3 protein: CAWSVTGRYNEQFF; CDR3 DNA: TGTGCCTGGAGTGTTACAGGTAGATACAATGAGCAGTTCTTC
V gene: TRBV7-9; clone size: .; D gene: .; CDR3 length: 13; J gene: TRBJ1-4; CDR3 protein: CASSLAGDEKLFF; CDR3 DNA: TGTGCCAGCAGCTTGGCAGGGGACGAAAAACTGTTTTTT
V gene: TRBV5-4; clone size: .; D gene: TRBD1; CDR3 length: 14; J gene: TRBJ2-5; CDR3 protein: CASSVTGPQETQYF; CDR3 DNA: TGTGCCAGCAGCGTGACAGGGCCACAAGAGACCCAGTACTTC
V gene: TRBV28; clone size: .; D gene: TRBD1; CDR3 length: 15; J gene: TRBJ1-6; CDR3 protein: CASITTGQGNSPLHF; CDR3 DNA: TGTGCCAGCATAACGACGGGACAGGGTAATTCACCCCTCCACTTT
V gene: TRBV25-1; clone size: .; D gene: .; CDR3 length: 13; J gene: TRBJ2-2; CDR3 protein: CASSAAWAGELFF; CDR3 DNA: TGTGCCAGCAGTGCCGCTTGGGCCGGGGAGCTGTTTTTT
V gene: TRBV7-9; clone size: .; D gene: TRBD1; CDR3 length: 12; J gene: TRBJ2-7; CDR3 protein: CASSLGGPGRYF; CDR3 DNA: TGTGCCAGCAGTTTAGGGGGCCCTGGGCGTTACTTC
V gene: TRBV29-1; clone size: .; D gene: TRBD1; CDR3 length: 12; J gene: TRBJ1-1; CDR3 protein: CSADRASSEAFF; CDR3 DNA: TGCAGCGCCGACAGGGCATCTTCCGAAGCTTTCTTT
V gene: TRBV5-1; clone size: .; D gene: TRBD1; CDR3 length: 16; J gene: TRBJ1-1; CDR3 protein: CASSYPRDRGPAEAFF; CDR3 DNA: TGCGCCAGCAGCTACCCGAGGGACAGGGGGCCCGCTGAAGCTTTCTTT
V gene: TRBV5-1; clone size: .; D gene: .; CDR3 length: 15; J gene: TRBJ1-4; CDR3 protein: CASSFVGHPNEKLFF; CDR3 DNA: TGCGCCAGCAGCTTTGTAGGACACCCGAATGAAAAACTGTTTTTT
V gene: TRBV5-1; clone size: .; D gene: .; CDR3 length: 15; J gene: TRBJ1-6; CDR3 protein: CASSPSGGRNSPLHF; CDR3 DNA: TGCGCCAGCAGCCCCTCCGGGGGGCGGAATTCACCCCTCCACTTT
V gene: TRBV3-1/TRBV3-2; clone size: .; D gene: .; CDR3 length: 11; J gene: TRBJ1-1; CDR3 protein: CASSQQGKAFF; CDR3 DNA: TGTGCCAGCAGCCAGCAGGGGAAAGCTTTCTTT
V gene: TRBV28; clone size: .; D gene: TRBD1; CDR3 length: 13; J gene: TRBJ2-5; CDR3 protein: CASSSGQQETQYF; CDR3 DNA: TGTGCCAGCAGTTCGGGACAGCAAGAGACCCAGTACTTC
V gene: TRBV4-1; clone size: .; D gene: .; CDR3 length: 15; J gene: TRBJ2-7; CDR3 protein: CASSQDTLGGLGQYF; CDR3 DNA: TGCGCCAGCAGCCAAGATACATTGGGGGGTCTCGGGCAGTACTTC
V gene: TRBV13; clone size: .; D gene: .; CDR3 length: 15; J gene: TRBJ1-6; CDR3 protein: CASSLGGQYNSPLHF; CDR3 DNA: TGTGCCAGCAGCTTAGGGGGACAATATAATTCACCCCTCCACTTT
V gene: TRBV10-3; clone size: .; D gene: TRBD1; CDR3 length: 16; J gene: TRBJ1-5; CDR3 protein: CAISEILGQGSQPQHF; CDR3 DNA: TGTGCCATCAGTGAGATACTGGGACAGGGGAGTCAGCCCCAGCATTTT
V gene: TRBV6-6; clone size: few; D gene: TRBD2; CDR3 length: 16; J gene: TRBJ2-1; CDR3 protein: CASSYSTGGIFYEQFF; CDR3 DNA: TGTGCCAGCAGTTACTCGACGGGGGGAATATTCTATGAGCAGTTCTTC
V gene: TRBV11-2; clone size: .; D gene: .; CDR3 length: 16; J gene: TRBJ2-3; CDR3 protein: CASSLRSSGASTPQYF; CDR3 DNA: TGTGCCAGCAGCCTCAGGTCGTCCGGGGCGTCCACCCCGCAGTATTTT
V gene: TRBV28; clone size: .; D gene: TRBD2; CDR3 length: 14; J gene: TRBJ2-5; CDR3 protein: CASSLLAGGETQYF; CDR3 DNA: TGTGCCAGCAGTTTACTAGCGGGAGGGGAGACCCAGTACTTC
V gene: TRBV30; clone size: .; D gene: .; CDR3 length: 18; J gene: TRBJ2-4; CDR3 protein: CAWSRSPGNYLAKNIQYF; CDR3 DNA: TGTGCCTGGAGCAGATCCCCGGGGAATTATCTAGCCAAAAACATTCAGTACTTC
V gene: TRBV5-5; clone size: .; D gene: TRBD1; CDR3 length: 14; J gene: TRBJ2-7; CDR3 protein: CASSFRPGGNEQYF; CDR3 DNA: TGTGCCAGCAGCTTTCGACCAGGGGGCAACGAGCAGTACTTC
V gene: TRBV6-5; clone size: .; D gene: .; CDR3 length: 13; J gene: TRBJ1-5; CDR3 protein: CASLANSNQPQHF; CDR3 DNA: TGTGCCAGCTTGGCAAATAGCAATCAGCCCCAGCATTTT
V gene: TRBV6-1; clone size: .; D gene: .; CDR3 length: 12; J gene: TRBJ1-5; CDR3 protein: CASSEQGQPQHF; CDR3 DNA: TGTGCCAGCAGTGAACAGGGGCAGCCCCAGCATTTT
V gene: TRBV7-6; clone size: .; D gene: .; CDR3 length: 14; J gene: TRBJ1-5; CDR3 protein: CASSLGQSNQPQHF; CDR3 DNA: TGTGCCAGCAGCCTAGGACAGTCTAATCAGCCCCAGCATTTT
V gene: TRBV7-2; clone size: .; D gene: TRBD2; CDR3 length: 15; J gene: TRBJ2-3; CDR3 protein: CASSSKRGKRGTQYF; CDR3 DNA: TGTGCCAGCAGCTCTAAGCGGGGGAAACGGGGTACGCAGTATTTT
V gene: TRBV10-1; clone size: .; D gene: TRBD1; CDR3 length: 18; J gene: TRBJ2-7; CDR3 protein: CASSEWSLYRGNSYEQYF; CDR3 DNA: TGCGCCAGCAGTGAGTGGAGTCTCTACAGGGGAAACTCCTACGAGCAGTACTTC
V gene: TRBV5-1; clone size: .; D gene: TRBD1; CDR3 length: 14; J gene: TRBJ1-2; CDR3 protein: CASSPLGQGYGYTF; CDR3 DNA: TGCGCCAGCAGCCCCCTCGGACAGGGTTATGGCTACACCTTC
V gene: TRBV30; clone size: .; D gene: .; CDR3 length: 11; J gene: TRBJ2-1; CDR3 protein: CAWSLFDEQFF; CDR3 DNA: TGTGCCTGGAGTCTTTTCGATGAGCAGTTCTTC
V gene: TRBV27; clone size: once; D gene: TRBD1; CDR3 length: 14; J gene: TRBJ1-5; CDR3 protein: CASSISGGTQPQHF; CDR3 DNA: TGTGCCAGCAGTATTTCAGGGGGCACTCAGCCCCAGCATTTT
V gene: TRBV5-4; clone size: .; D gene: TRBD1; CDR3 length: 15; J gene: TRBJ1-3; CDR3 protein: CASSEDRASGNTIYF; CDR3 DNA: TGTGCCAGCAGCGAGGACAGGGCAAGTGGAAACACCATATATTTT
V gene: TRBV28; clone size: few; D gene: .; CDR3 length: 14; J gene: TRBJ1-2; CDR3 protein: CATMRWGDVDGYTF; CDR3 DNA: TGTGCCACCATGCGATGGGGGGACGTAGATGGCTACACCTTC
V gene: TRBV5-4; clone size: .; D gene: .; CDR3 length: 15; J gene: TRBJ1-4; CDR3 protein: CASSAGPPLGEKLFF; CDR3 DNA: TGTGCCAGCAGCGCCGGGCCTCCCTTGGGGGAAAAACTGTTTTTT
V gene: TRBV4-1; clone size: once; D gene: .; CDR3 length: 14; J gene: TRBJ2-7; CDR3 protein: CASSHSGGSYEQYF; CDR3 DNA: TGCGCCAGCAGCCACTCAGGGGGGTCCTACGAGCAGTACTTC
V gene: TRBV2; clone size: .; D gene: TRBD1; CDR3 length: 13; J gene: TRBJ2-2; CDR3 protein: CASRQGDTGELFF; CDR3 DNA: TGTGCCAGCAGACAGGGGGACACCGGGGAGCTGTTTTTT
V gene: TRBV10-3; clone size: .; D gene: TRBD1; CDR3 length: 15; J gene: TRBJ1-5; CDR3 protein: CAISENRGGNQPQHF; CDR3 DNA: TGTGCCATCAGTGAAAACAGGGGCGGCAATCAGCCCCAGCATTTT
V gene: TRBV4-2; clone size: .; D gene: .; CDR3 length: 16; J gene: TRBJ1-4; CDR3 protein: CASSQDPGLGNEKLFF; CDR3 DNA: TGTGCCAGCAGCCAAGATCCGGGGTTGGGTAATGAAAAACTGTTTTTT
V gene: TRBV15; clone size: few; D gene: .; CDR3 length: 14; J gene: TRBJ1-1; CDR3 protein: CATSRDALGTEAFF; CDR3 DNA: TGTGCCACCAGCAGAGATGCCTTGGGGACTGAAGCTTTCTTT
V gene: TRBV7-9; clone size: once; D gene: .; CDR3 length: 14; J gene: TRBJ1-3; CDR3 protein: CASSFTGSGGTIYF; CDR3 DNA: TGTGCCAGCAGCTTTACAGGGTCAGGCGGCACCATATATTTT
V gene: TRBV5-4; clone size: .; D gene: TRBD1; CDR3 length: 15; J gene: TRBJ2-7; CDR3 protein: CASSQDRGFAYEQYF; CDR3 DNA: TGTGCCAGCAGCCAGGACAGGGGTTTTGCCTACGAGCAGTACTTC
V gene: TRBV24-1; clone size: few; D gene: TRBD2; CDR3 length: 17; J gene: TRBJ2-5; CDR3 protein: CATSETPSSGGAKTQYF; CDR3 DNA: TGTGCCACCAGTGAGACACCCTCTAGCGGGGGGGCGAAGACCCAGTACTTC
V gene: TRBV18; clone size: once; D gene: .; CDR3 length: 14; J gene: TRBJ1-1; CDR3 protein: CASSQGPQNTEAFF; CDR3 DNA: TGTGCCAGCTCACAGGGACCGCAGAACACTGAAGCTTTCTTT
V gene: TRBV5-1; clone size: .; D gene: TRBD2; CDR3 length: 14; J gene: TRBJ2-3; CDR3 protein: CASSLGTSRDTQYF; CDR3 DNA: TGCGCCAGCAGCTTGGGGACTAGTCGCGATACGCAGTATTTT
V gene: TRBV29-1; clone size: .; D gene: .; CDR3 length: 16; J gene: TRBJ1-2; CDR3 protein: CSVEGGQGPYYYGYTF; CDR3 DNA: TGCAGCGTTGAGGGGGGGCAGGGGCCTTACTACTATGGCTACACCTTC